Listed here are 24 T cell receptor beta chains from one sample, sequenced in a study of CD8 T cells in Susac syndrome. Random hexamers were used to reverse transcribe 0.5 to 1 ug of RNA. TCRdb fed the immunoSEQ multiplex PCR reads into MiXCR, producing one record per CDR3 protein. The sample lists some 100,000 distinct CDR3 sequences, around 93% seen once, with about 0.11% in the top ten. Sequenced input: CD8+ T cells from PBMCs. These receptors were obtained from a human donor in good health.

This sequence joins TRBV7-8 and TRBJ2-3; perhaps TRBD2 as D (6 bases). CDR1 and CDR2 (germline): SGHVS, FQNEAQ. The CDR3 loop spans 11 amino acids. V was trimmed by 9 bases and J by 5 bases, leaving 9 bases between them. The CDR3 DNA reads as TGTGCCAGTGGGGAGGTAGATACGCAGTATTTT. Translated, it gives CASGEVDTQYF.

The chain joins TRBV6-2 or TRBV6-3 to TRBJ1-6, with D perhaps matching TRBD1 (6 bases). The CDR3 totals 15 residues. Germline assignment: CDR1 MNHEY and CDR2 SVGEGT. V shed 6 bases and J shed 5 bases, with 14 bases lying between them. The CDR3 DNA reads as TGTGCCAGCAGGGACAGCCCAAGGGATAATTCACCCCTCCACTTT. Its translation is CASRDSPRDNSPLHF.

The chain employs TRBV11-2 and TRBJ2-2, with 10 bases matching TRBD2. This CDR3 has 17 residues. V gave up 5 bases and J gave up 5 bases; unmatched junction bases: 11. Germline CDR1 SGHAT, CDR2 FQNNGV. CDR3 nucleotides: TGTGCCAGCAGCGCCGGAGATAGCGGGAGGAGAACCGGGGAGCTGTTTTTT. This codes for CASSAGDSGRRTGELFF.

V is TRBV13 and J is TRBJ1-1, with D unclear. CDR1 and CDR2 (germline): PRHDT, FYEKMQ (reference sequence). Trimming stripped 5 bases from V and 1 base from J, with 11 bases between. The CDR3 is 14 residues long. The CDR3 spells CASSVLTGNTEAFF. The CDR3 bases are TGTGCCAGCAGCGTACTAACCGGGAACACTGAAGCTTTCTTT. The complete variable domain, with remaining parts taken from reference TRBV13 and TRBJ1-1, reads AAGVIQSPRHLIKEKRETATLKCYPIPRHDTVYWYQQGPGQDPQFLISFYEKMQSDKGSIPDRFSAQQFSDYHSELNMSSLELGDSALYFCASSVLTGNTEAFFGQGTRLTVV.

This sequence joins TRBV20-1 and TRBJ2-6; D is perhaps TRBD1 (6 bases). The germline V gene encodes CDR1 DFQATT and CDR2 SNEGSKA (reference sequence). This CDR3 has 14 amino acids. The germline V and J ends were trimmed by 6 bases and 3 bases, with 12 bases remaining between them. DNA of the CDR3: TGCAGTGCATCTACAGGGAGTGGGGCCAACGTCCTGACTTTC. Amino acid sequence: CSASTGSGANVLTF.

The CDR3 sequence: CASSLARGPRETQYF. The CDR3 nucleotides are TGTGCCAGCAGCTTAGCGAGGGGCCCTCGGGAGACCCAGTACTTC. This rearrangement joins TRBV7-8 to TRBJ2-5; D possibly matches TRBD1 or TRBD2 (5 bases each). The CDR3 length is 15 residues. Per the germline V gene, CDR1 is SGHVS and CDR2 is FQNEAQ. The V end lost 0 bases, the J end lost 5 bases, and 13 bases lay between the germline ends.

This clonotype was seen a single time. The genes are TRBV20-1 and TRBJ2-1; 12 bases are shared with TRBD2. The CDR3 runs to 14 residues. Trimming took 6 bases from V and 4 from J; bases not matched to a gene: 4. The germline gives CDR1 DFQATT, CDR2 SNEGSKA (reference sequence). The CDR3 protein is CSAPTSGRYNEQFF. The CDR3 region has the DNA TGCAGTGCCCCGACTAGCGGGAGATACAATGAGCAGTTCTTC.

This chain links TRBV20-1 with TRBJ2-3; no clear D gene. The CDR3 totals 15 residues. V lost 0 bases, J lost 0 bases, and 10 bases lay in between. CDR1 is DFQATT and CDR2 is SNEGSKA in the germline V gene (reference sequence). CDR3 coding DNA: TGCAGTGCTAGAGATCTGGGTAGAAGCACAGATACGCAGTATTTT. This encodes CSARDLGRSTDTQYF.

The genes are TRBV11-1 and TRBJ2-2; 10 nucleotides align to TRBD2. CDR1 and CDR2 from the germline V gene are SGHAT and FQDESV (reference sequence). V was pared by 4 bases and J by 0 bases, with 14 bases of the junction left unmatched. The CDR3 is 20 amino acids. The CDR3 reads CASSYDASGGGITNTGELFF. The CDR3 DNA sequence: TGTGCCAGCAGCTACGATGCTAGCGGGGGAGGGATAACGAACACCGGGGAGCTGTTTTTT. The entire variable domain, with the rest obtained from reference TRBV11-1 and TRBJ2-2, is as follows: EAEVAQSPRYKITEKSQAVAFWCDPISGHATLYWYRQILGQGPELLVQFQDESVVDDSQLPKDRFSAERLKGVDSTLKIQPAELGDSAMYLCASSYDASGGGITNTGELFFGEGSRLTVL.

This clonotype was seen a single time. This chain uses TRBV12-3 or TRBV12-4 with TRBJ2-3; 10 nucleotides agree with TRBD2. The length of the CDR3 is 15 residues. The V and J ends lost 6 bases and 9 bases, in that order; junction bases with no gene match: 12. For the CDR3, the DNA is TGTGCCAGCAGCGCTAGCGGGAGCGTTGCCGTCACGCAGTATTTT. It yields the protein CASSASGSVAVTQYF.

The rearrangement links TRBV7-2 to TRBJ2-5, with D tentatively TRBD1 (6 bases). Germline CDR1 SGHTA, CDR2 FQGNSA. The V end lost 1 base, the J end lost 5 bases, and 11 bases lay between the germline ends. CDR3 length equals 14 residues. The CDR3 region has the DNA TGTGCCAGCAGCTTAGGCAGGGGCACGGAGACCCAGTACTTC. Protein: CASSLGRGTETQYF.

The V call is TRBV29-1, the J call TRBJ1-1, with D hard to call. The germline gives CDR1 SQVTM, CDR2 ANQGSEA. The V end lost 6 bases, the J end lost 0 bases, and 8 bases lay between the germline ends. The CDR3 length is 12 residues. This chain's CDR3 is CSVQKLNTEAFF. CDR3 DNA sequence: TGCAGCGTACAGAAATTGAACACTGAAGCTTTCTTT.

The chain joins TRBV6-1 to TRBJ2-1; TRBD2 aligns across 7 bases. Germline assignment: CDR1 MNHNS and CDR2 SASEGT. The CDR3 spans 13 residues. V was pared by 11 bases and J by 1 base, with 5 bases of the junction left unmatched. The DNA for the CDR3 is TGTGCCCTGGGGGGGGGTTCCTACAATGAGCAGTTCTTC. As protein: CALGGGSYNEQFF.

This clonotype has a single count. The CDR3 nucleotides read TGTGCCAGCAGGCTAACCAATGAGCAGTTCTTC. It codes for CASRLTNEQFF. The chain joins TRBV7-9 to TRBJ2-1; D call uncertain. The germline gives CDR1 SEHNR, CDR2 FQNEAQ (reference sequence). V gave up 6 bases and J gave up 6 bases, with 6 bases separating them. CDR3 size: 11 residues.

This sequence joins TRBV13 and TRBJ1-1; TRBD1 aligns across 10 bases. Germline V gene data show CDR1 as PRHDT and CDR2 as FYEKMQ (reference sequence). J gave up 2 bases and V 7 bases, and 10 bases lay outside the gene matches. The CDR3 runs 16 residues. CDR3 sequence: CASIPARDRGNTEAFF. The CDR3 coding sequence is TGTGCCAGCATCCCCGCCCGGGACAGGGGTAACACTGAAGCTTTCTTT. Using reference TRBV13 and TRBJ1-1 for the parts outside the CDR3, the full variable domain is AAGVIQSPRHLIKEKRETATLKCYPIPRHDTVYWYQQGPGQDPQFLISFYEKMQSDKGSIPDRFSAQQFSDYHSELNMSSLELGDSALYFCASIPARDRGNTEAFFGQGTRLTVV.

A remark on this clonotype: One end of the junction is discordant with germline, which a read error may explain. DNA of the CDR3: TGTGCTAGCAGCTCCGAGCCGAACACCGGGGAGCTGTTTTTT. Its protein is CASSSEPNTGELFF. The chain links TRBV7-7 to TRBJ2-2; D gene unclear. From germline, CDR1 is SSHAT and CDR2 FNYEAQ (reference sequence). This CDR3 has 14 residues. The full variable domain, completed using reference TRBV7-7 and TRBJ2-2, is GAGVSQSPRYKVTKRGQDVTLRCDPISSHATLYWYQQALGQGPEFLTYFNYEAQPDKSGLPSDRFSAERPEGSISTLTIQRTEQRDSAMYRCASSSEPNTGELFFGEGSRLTVL.

The chain recombines TRBV4-2 with TRBJ2-7, with D possibly being TRBD1 (6 bases). V was clipped by 4 bases and J by 7 bases, with 17 bases between them. CDR3 size: 14 residues. The V gene's germline CDR1 is LGHNA and CDR2 YNFKEQ. CDR3: CASSPQRPGEEQYF. The DNA for the CDR3 is TGTGCCAGCAGCCCCCAAAGGCCAGGGGAAGAGCAGTACTTC.

The rearrangement links TRBV7-2 to TRBJ1-5; D gene unclear. This CDR3 comprises 14 residues. In germline, CDR1 is SGHTA, CDR2 FQGNSA. Deletions cut 6 bases from V and 2 bases from J, with 11 bases between. The DNA for the CDR3 is TGTGCCAGCAGGCAAGGGTTGGGCAATCAGCCCCAGCATTTT. This gives the protein CASRQGLGNQPQHF.

This clonotype was seen only once. The genes are TRBV5-4 and TRBJ2-3, with D unclear. This CDR3 is built from 15 residues. Germline CDR1 reads SGHNT; CDR2 reads YYREEE (reference sequence). The V and J ends lost 3 bases and 2 bases respectively, with 13 bases between them. CDR3 amino acids: CASSSPEKATDTQYF. CDR3 DNA: TGTGCCAGCAGCTCGCCTGAAAAGGCCACAGATACGCAGTATTTT.

The rearrangement joins TRBV7-9 to TRBJ2-1; tentative D call: TRBD2 (6 bases). V was cut by 5 bases and J by 9 bases, with 11 bases left in between. The germline gives CDR1 SEHNR, CDR2 FQNEAQ (reference sequence). CDR3 length: 12 amino acids. The CDR3 is CASSPGTVEQFF. The CDR3 DNA reads TGTGCCAGCAGCCCCGGGACTGTTGAGCAGTTCTTC.

This chain connects TRBV12-3 or TRBV12-4 to TRBJ2-1; the match to TRBD2 covers 8 bases. After removal of 3 bases from V and 0 bases from J, the junction contained 10 bases not matched to a gene. This CDR3 comprises 18 residues. CDR3 nucleotides: TGTGCCAGCAGTTTTCGAGCGGGGGTTACAAGCTCCTACAATGAGCAGTTCTTC. Protein sequence: CASSFRAGVTSSYNEQFF.

The chain is built from TRBV6-2 or TRBV6-3 and TRBJ1-1; D perhaps matches TRBD1 (5 bases). CDR1 is MNHEY, CDR2 SVGEGT, per germline. CDR3 length equals 13 residues. Trimming stripped 0 bases from V and 8 bases from J, with 10 bases between. The CDR3 bases are TGTGCCAGCAGTTACTCGACAGCGAGGGAAGCTTTCTTT. Amino acid sequence: CASSYSTAREAFF.

The gene calls are TRBV29-1 and TRBJ2-7, with 8 bases that match TRBD2. J gave up 3 bases and V 4 bases, and 14 bases lay outside the gene matches. Germline CDR1 is SQVTM and CDR2 is ANQGSEA. CDR3 length: 16 amino acids. CDR3 nucleotide sequence: TGCAGCGTTGGAGGAGCGGGAGTGATGGGCCTCTACGAGCAGTACTTC. Protein sequence: CSVGGAGVMGLYEQYF.

The rearrangement links TRBV6-1 to TRBJ1-1; 10 bases agree with TRBD1. With V trimmed by 4 bases and J by 3 bases, 2 bases remained unmatched. Germline values: CDR1 MNHNS, CDR2 SASEGT. The length of the CDR3 is 14 residues. Here the CDR3 DNA reads TGTGCCAGCAGTGCGGACAGGGGGGACACTGAAGCTTTCTTT. Translation: CASSADRGDTEAFF.